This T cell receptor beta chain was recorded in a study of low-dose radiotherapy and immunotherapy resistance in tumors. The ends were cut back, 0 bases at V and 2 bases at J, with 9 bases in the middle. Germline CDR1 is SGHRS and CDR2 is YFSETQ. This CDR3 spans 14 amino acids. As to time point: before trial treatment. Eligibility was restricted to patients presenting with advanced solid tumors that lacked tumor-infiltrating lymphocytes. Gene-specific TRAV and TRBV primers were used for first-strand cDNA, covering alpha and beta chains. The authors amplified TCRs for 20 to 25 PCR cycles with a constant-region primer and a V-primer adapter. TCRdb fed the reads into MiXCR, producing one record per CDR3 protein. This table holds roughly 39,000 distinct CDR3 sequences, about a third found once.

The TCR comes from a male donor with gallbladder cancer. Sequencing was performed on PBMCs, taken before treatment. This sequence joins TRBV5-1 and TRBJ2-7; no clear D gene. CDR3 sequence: CASSLGQDAYEQYF. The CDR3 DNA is TGCGCCAGCAGCTTGGGTCAGGACGCCTACGAGCAGTACTTC.